Given below is one T cell receptor (beta chain) in context. This clonotype appeared a few times. This receptor's antigen is unknown. No base quality information exists; no much larger clone differs at one position. V is cut back by 3 bases and J by 4 bases, with 7 bases in the junction unmatched. CDR1 is given as MNHNS and CDR2 as SASEGT, both from the germline V gene. The CDR3 holds 15 amino acids from the cysteine to the phenylalanine. CDR3 DNA only is kept here, 45 bases in frame from base 1. The data are from a study of response to subunit inactivated influenza vaccine (dated by TCRdb to between 2017 and 2018). Study-wide context: The study used deep quantitative T cell receptor repertoire profiling to track responses to a trivalent subunit inactivated influenza vaccine.

Libraries were prepared through RT-PCR. The run used an Illumina HiSeq 2500. In TCRdb, the public reads were trimmed at Q25 with fastp and aligned with MiXCR, with productive beta chains retained. Identical CDR3 proteins give one entry, which carries the most common genes and DNA. The table for this sample lists around 530,000 distinct CDR3 sequences; about 10% of them were counted only once. Around 9.6% of the sample is held by the ten biggest clonotypes. Results and caveats for the whole study, not just this receptor: The authors suggested that each seasonal influenza vaccination may recruit only a limited number of new T cells.

Sequencing used PBMCs from blood, obtained on the day of vaccination. This chain joins TRBV6-1 to TRBJ2-7; TRBD1 aligns with 9 central bases. This receptor was identified in a man in his fifties who received an inactivated influenza vaccine. Donor details come from another sample of the same person, matched by shared clones. In nucleotide form, the sequence is TGTGCCAGCAGTGACACAGGGGGCTCGCGGTACGAGCAGTACTTC. This encodes CASSDTGGSRYEQYF.